The subject of this entry is one T cell receptor beta chain. The data belong to a study of blood T cell repertoires in COVID-19. How the authors handled the data: Amplification of reference gene primers provided the estimated nucleated cell counts. Sequencing used immunoSEQ multiplex PCR; TCRdb keeps in-frame clones, though not all of them. That table supplies the V and J calls and clone size; D and trimming were determined from the DNA. In the table there are 90,000 to 150,000 clones, more than 80% of which are singletons. V gave up 5 bases and J gave up 1 base; unmatched junction bases: 22. The CDR3 spans 22 residues. Germline V gene sequence: CDR1 LNHDA, CDR2 SQIVND (reference sequence).

V usage is TRBV19 and J usage is TRBJ2-1, with 11 bases lining up with TRBD2. The specimen was peripheral blood. The receptor's source is a man between 70 and 80 years old with active or convalescent COVID-19. CDR3 DNA: TGTGCCAGTAGTCCCCGGACCAAAATAACTAGCGGGGGAAAAGGATCCTACAATGAGCAGTTCTTC. This translates into CASSPRTKITSGGKGSYNEQFF. Full variable domain (missing parts from reference TRBV19 and TRBJ2-1): DGGITQSPKYLFRKEGQNVTLSCEQNLNHDAMYWYRQDPGQGLRLIYYSQIVNDFQKGDIAEGYSVSREKKESFPLTVTSAQKNPTAFYLCASSPRTKITSGGKGSYNEQFFGPGTRLTVL.